Listed below are T cell receptor beta chains from one sample, sequenced in a study of early stage breast cancer tumors. The data were produced by immunoSEQ multiplex PCR, yet TCRdb's version contains in-frame clones alone and is incomplete. Of some 5,000 clones in the sample, around 62% were seen once. Specimen: breast tumor tissue. These receptors were taken from a person between 55 and 69 years old with breast cancer. Each CDR3 is given without its conserved first and last residue.

length	V	J	CDR3
13	TRBV4-2	TRBJ2-3	ASSQVAGGTDTQY
12	TRBV5-1	TRBJ1-5	ASSEGQPNQPQH
13	TRBV6-5	TRBJ2-7	ASKLTGLAGDKEY
11	TRBV7-6	TRBJ2-7	ASSLQGAYEQY
13	TRBV5-1	TRBJ1-1	ASRGDSQPNTEAF
9	TRBV19	TRBJ2-7	ASSSSYEQY
13	TRBV6-5	TRBJ1-3	ASSYSGESGNTIY
11	TRBV7-8	TRBJ2-7	ASSLGGRNEQY
11	TRBV9	TRBJ2-3	ASSVGGTDTQY
13	TRBV5-6	TRBJ1-1	ASSFGTESNTEAF
12	TRBV5-4	TRBJ2-7	ASMPGQGMGEQY
13	TRBV29-1	TRBJ1-2	SVASGTGGLYGYT
15	TRBV27	TRBJ1-5	ASRPQGITYSNQPQH
12	TRBV10-3	TRBJ1-2	AISESGTGGGYT
14	TRBV4-1	TRBJ2-7	ASSQDSSGFSYEQY
14	TRBV14	TRBJ1-2	ASSRTGDTYNYGYT
13	TRBV5-1	TRBJ1-1	ASTQYGGSITEAF
14	TRBV4-1	TRBJ1-2	ASSQEFPGYYAGYT
12	TRBV7-2	TRBJ2-2	ASSRAEITGELF
12	TRBV19	TRBJ1-1	ASKGSVRNTEAF
12	TRBV7-9	TRBJ1-4	ASSFGGTNEKLF
12	TRBV6-4	TRBJ1-3	ASIDTRTGNTIY
9	TRBV28	TRBJ1-5	ASSLHQPQH
12	TRBV2	TRBJ2-7	ASNRDVGVYEQY
11	TRBV5-4	TRBJ1-2	ASSLGSGHGYT
12	TRBV7-2	TRBJ1-1	ASSLDSGGTEAF
14	TRBV5-5	TRBJ2-7	ASSLPGQGLFYEQY
14	TRBV15	TRBJ2-1	ATSRTMTSGFNEQF
15	TRBV7-6	TRBJ2-1	ASSRRATSGIYNEQF
18	TRBV29-1	TRBJ1-3	SVEYLQVGDPFNSGNTIY
15	TRBV5-5	TRBJ1-1	ASSFSGTGGLNTEAF
14	TRBV9	TRBJ1-3	ASSVDTGGTGNTIY
13	TRBV6-1	TRBJ2-7	ASSEVRALSYEQY
11	TRBV6-4	TRBJ1-6	ASRRDYNSPLH
13	TRBV11-2	TRBJ2-7	ASSRTGTGLYEQY
14	TRBV7-9	TRBJ2-5	ASSLEKGLAEETQY
14	TRBV11-3	TRBJ2-1	ASSLEGTGLYNEQF